A single sample gave rise to the 28 T cell receptor beta chains below, sequenced in a study of shared clonotypes between healthy human individuals. Sequencing used immunoSEQ multiplex PCR; TCRdb keeps in-frame clones, though not all of them. The sample lists around 2,100,000 clones; about 95% were seen once. Selected positively for CCR7 and CD45RO-negative, naive CD8 cells excluded terminally differentiated effector memory CD45RA+ cells. Input material: naive CD8+ T cells sorted from blood. These receptors were obtained from a man younger than 35 in good health.

Notes on this clone: The sample contains more than one DNA sequence encoding this CDR3. The chain links TRBV7-8 to TRBJ2-7; TRBD1 aligns across 9 bases. V lost 3 bases to trimming and J lost 2 bases; unmatched junction nucleotides: 2. CDR1 is SGHVS, CDR2 FQNEAQ, per germline. CDR3 length equals 14 residues. CDR3 sequence (DNA): TGTGCCAGCAGCTTGGGGACAGGGCCCTACGAGCAGTACTTC. This translates into CASSLGTGPYEQYF.

The chain combines TRBV27 with TRBJ2-7; D uncertain. Germline CDR1 MNHEY, CDR2 SMNVEV (reference sequence). The CDR3 runs to 14 residues. Trimming left V 5 bases short and J 3 bases short, with 14 bases between. CDR3 amino acids: CASSPLGVSYEQYF. The CDR3 DNA reads TGTGCCAGCAGTCCCCTGGGTGTCAGCTACGAGCAGTACTTC.

The chain uses TRBV13 and TRBJ2-3; 9 bases agree with TRBD2. The V gene's germline CDR1 is PRHDT and CDR2 FYEKMQ (reference sequence). The ends lost 2 bases at V and 2 bases at J; junction bases unmatched: 5. The CDR3 consists of 16 residues. The CDR3 DNA reads as TGTGCCAGCAGCTTAAGTCTAGCGGGATCCACAGATACGCAGTATTTT. This encodes CASSLSLAGSTDTQYF.

V and J are TRBV14 and TRBJ2-7, with D perhaps matching TRBD1 or TRBD2 (5 bases each). Trimming shortened V by 4 bases and J by 0 bases, and 13 bases separated the two germline ends. The length of the CDR3 is 15 residues. Germline V gene lookup returns CDR1 SGHDN and CDR2 FVKESK. The chain's CDR3 is CASSPYGAISYEQYF. The CDR3 DNA is TGTGCCAGCAGCCCGTACGGGGCCATCTCCTACGAGCAGTACTTC.

This chain uses TRBV7-3 with TRBJ2-1; D is ambiguous. CDR1 and CDR2 (germline): SGHTA, FQGTGA. The CDR3 is 15 residues long. Trimming removed 3 bases at V and 0 bases at J, with 9 bases between. CDR3 bases: TGTGCCAGCAGCTTCAGCGAGAGCTCCTACAATGAGCAGTTCTTC. It codes for CASSFSESSYNEQFF.

The chain is built from TRBV4-1 and TRBJ2-7; possibly TRBD1 or TRBD2 for D (5 bases each). Trimming left V 4 bases short and J 4 bases short, with 17 bases between. Germline lookup yields CDR1 MGHRA and CDR2 YSYEKL. This CDR3 is 15 amino acids long. The CDR3 loop reads CASSRLTGGLYEQYF. CDR3 sequence (DNA): TGCGCCAGCAGCCGACTAACAGGCGGTCTATACGAGCAGTACTTC.

The V and J genes are TRBV4-1 and TRBJ2-1; D call uncertain. Germline lookup yields CDR1 MGHRA and CDR2 YSYEKL. V was trimmed by 5 bases and J by 7 bases, leaving 9 bases between them. The CDR3 covers 12 residues. The CDR3 nucleotides read TGCGCCAGCAGCTCTAACCTTAATGAGCAGTTCTTC. Residues: CASSSNLNEQFF.

V gene TRBV2 combines with J gene TRBJ1-4; TRBD1 is a possible D gene (6 bases). The CDR3 covers 13 residues. From germline, CDR1 is SNHLY and CDR2 FYNNEI. V lost 6 bases and J 5 bases, leaving 10 bases between the germline ends. The CDR3 nucleotides read TGTGCCAGCAGGGGCAGGGGAAATGAAAAACTGTTTTTT. This gives the protein CASRGRGNEKLFF. Complete variable domain (other parts from reference TRBV2 and TRBJ1-4): EPEVTQTPSHQVTQMGQEVILRCVPISNHLYFYWYRQILGQKVEFLVSFYNNEISEKSEIFDDQFSVERPDGSNFTLKIRSTKLEDSAMYFCASRGRGNEKLFFGSGTQLSVL.

In regard to this clone: This same CDR3 is encoded by further DNA sequences in the sample. V gene TRBV7-9 combines with J gene TRBJ2-7; maybe TRBD1 (7 bases). Germline-derived CDR1 and CDR2 are SEHNR and FQNEAQ (reference sequence). The length of the CDR3 is 14 residues. V lost 0 bases, J lost 7 bases, and 13 bases lay in between. The CDR3 is CASSLAGGAGEQYF. The CDR3 nucleotides are TGTGCCAGCAGCTTAGCAGGGGGCGCGGGGGAGCAGTACTTC. The entire variable domain, with the rest obtained from reference TRBV7-9 and TRBJ2-7, is as follows: DTGVSQNPRHKITKRGQNVTFRCDPISEHNRLYWYRQTLGQGPEFLTYFQNEAQLEKSRLLSDRFSAERPKGSFSTLEIQRTEQGDSAMYLCASSLAGGAGEQYFGPGTRLTVT.

This sequence joins TRBV28 and TRBJ2-3; TRBD1 agrees at 9 bases. Looked up from germline, CDR1 is MDHEN and CDR2 is SYDVKM. With 10 bases clipped from V and 0 bases from J, the junction kept 8 bases outside the gene matches. The CDR3 loop spans 15 amino acids. The CDR3 bases are TGTGCCACCGACGGGACAGGGAAAAGCACAGATACGCAGTATTTT. Its protein is CATDGTGKSTDTQYF.

This rearrangement joins TRBV9 to TRBJ2-7, with TRBD2 matching 7 bases. Germline loops: CDR1 SGDLS, CDR2 YYNGEE. V gave up 4 bases and J gave up 5 bases; unmatched junction bases: 9. The CDR3 has 14 amino acids. For the CDR3, the DNA is TGTGCCAGCAGCCTGGGAGGGTTTGGCCACGAGCAGTACTTC. Protein sequence: CASSLGGFGHEQYF.

V gene TRBV28 combines with J gene TRBJ1-1; D ambiguous. This CDR3 region has 15 residues. Germline V gives CDR1 MDHEN, CDR2 SYDVKM. V was clipped by 3 bases and J by 2 bases, with 13 bases between them. CDR3 DNA: TGTGCCAGCAGTTTTGCAGACACACCAAACACTGAAGCTTTCTTT. Its translation: CASSFADTPNTEAFF.

The V gene is TRBV27, the J gene TRBJ2-7, with no clear D. Germline loops: CDR1 MNHEY, CDR2 SMNVEV (reference sequence). The CDR3 loop spans 14 amino acids. The V and J ends lost 7 bases and 4 bases respectively, with 17 bases between them. CDR3 region: CASTPFFGAYEQYF. CDR3 nucleotides: TGTGCCAGCACGCCATTTTTTGGAGCGTACGAGCAGTACTTC.

This clone was found once. This rearrangement joins TRBV27 to TRBJ1-2, with TRBD1 as a possible D gene (5 bases). The germline V and J ends were trimmed by 4 bases and 9 bases, with 27 bases remaining between them. This CDR3 is 17 amino acids long. CDR1 and CDR2 from the germline V gene are MNHEY and SMNVEV (reference sequence). The CDR3 nucleotides are TGTGCCAGCAGTTCGGACAATCTGAGGGCCTCACCTCCTCGCTACACCTTC. This codes for CASSSDNLRASPPRYTF.

The chain joins TRBV13 to TRBJ1-2; D ambiguous. CDR1 is PRHDT and CDR2 is FYEKMQ in the germline V gene (reference sequence). V lost 3 bases to trimming and J lost 7 bases, with 24 bases between them. The CDR3 length is 17 residues. The CDR3 sequence: CASSFLPGSGTVGGYTF. The CDR3 region has the DNA TGTGCCAGCAGCTTCCTCCCGGGCAGCGGTACTGTTGGTGGCTACACCTTC.

This rearrangement joins TRBV6-6 to TRBJ1-2; possible D gene TRBD1, 6 bases. V lost 3 bases to trimming and J lost 8 bases, with 16 bases between them. Per the germline V gene, CDR1 is MNHNY and CDR2 is SVGAGI (reference sequence). The CDR3 is 14 residues long. The CDR3 DNA sequence: TGTGCCAGCAGTTATGGGGAGGGGGGAAGCGGCTACACCTTC. Translated, it gives CASSYGEGGSGYTF.

The rearrangement uses TRBV15 and TRBJ1-2; D gene uncertain. V was cut by 3 bases and J by 0 bases, with 8 bases left in between. The CDR3 extends over 14 amino acids. Per the germline V gene, CDR1 is LNHNV and CDR2 is YYDKDF (reference sequence). The CDR3 is CATSSDGSNYGYTF. The CDR3 region has the DNA TGTGCCACCAGCAGCGATGGATCTAACTATGGCTACACCTTC.

This clone was seen a handful of times. J is TRBJ1-5 and V is TRBV19, with 9 bases that match TRBD1. Germline lookup yields CDR1 LNHDA and CDR2 SQIVND (reference sequence). The V gene end was trimmed by 7 bases and the J gene end by 6 bases; junction bases not matched to a gene: 4. The CDR3 sequence is 13 residues long. CDR3 sequence: CASIGQGFQPQHF. In DNA, the CDR3 is TGTGCCAGTATAGGACAGGGGTTTCAGCCCCAGCATTTT. Full variable domain (outside the CDR3, taken from reference TRBV19 and TRBJ1-5): DGGITQSPKYLFRKEGQNVTLSCEQNLNHDAMYWYRQDPGQGLRLIYYSQIVNDFQKGDIAEGYSVSREKKESFPLTVTSAQKNPTAFYLCASIGQGFQPQHFGDGTRLSIL.

This clone was counted a single time. The V call is TRBV9, the J call TRBJ1-3; D perhaps matches TRBD1 (5 bases). Trimming took 0 bases from V and 8 from J, leaving 15 bases between them. CDR1 is SGDLS and CDR2 is YYNGEE in the germline V gene. The CDR3 sequence is 15 residues long. DNA for the CDR3: TGTGCCAGCAGCGTAGATGGGACTGTCGGGGACACCATATATTTT. Its translation: CASSVDGTVGDTIYF.

The J gene is TRBJ2-7, the V gene TRBV27; TRBD1 agrees at 8 bases. Per germline, CDR1 MNHEY and CDR2 SMNVEV (reference sequence). The ends lost 6 bases at V and 6 bases at J; junction bases unmatched: 7. The CDR3 runs 13 residues. The CDR3 region is CASSWDRSSEQYF. CDR3 sequence (DNA): TGTGCCAGCAGCTGGGACAGGAGTTCCGAGCAGTACTTC.

This clone was recorded only once. The chain has TRBV29-1 and TRBJ2-1, with D hard to call. Germline CDR1 reads SQVTM; CDR2 reads ANQGSEA. V was clipped by 0 bases and J by 2 bases, with 11 bases between them. CDR3 length: 15 residues. The CDR3 nucleotides are TGCAGCGTTGAAGACCACTCCAAACCCTACAATGAGCAGTTCTTC. It specifies CSVEDHSKPYNEQFF.

V and J are TRBV2 and TRBJ2-7; 7 bases are a match to TRBD1. CDR1 SNHLY and CDR2 FYNNEI come from the germline V gene. The CDR3 is 17 residues long. V gave up 6 bases and J gave up 3 bases; unmatched junction bases: 17. The CDR3 reads CASSDKLTGATDYEQYF. CDR3 bases: TGTGCCAGCAGCGACAAACTTACAGGGGCTACCGACTACGAGCAGTACTTC.

The chain joins TRBV2 to TRBJ1-4; 9 nucleotides match TRBD1. Germline CDR1 reads SNHLY; CDR2 reads FYNNEI. Trimming cost V 7 bases and J 8 bases; bases outside gene matches: 11. The CDR3 covers 15 residues. Here the CDR3 DNA reads TGTGCCAGCACCGCCCCGGACAGGGGATTAGAAAAACTGTTTTTT. Its translation is CASTAPDRGLEKLFF.

The chain couples TRBV9 to TRBJ2-1; D gene ambiguous. Germline V gene sequence: CDR1 SGDLS, CDR2 YYNGEE. The CDR3 covers 15 residues. V was pared by 0 bases and J by 8 bases, with 15 bases between. The CDR3 DNA follows: TGTGCCAGCAGCGTAGGCGGTCTACCTTTGGATGAGCAGTTCTTC. This sequence encodes CASSVGGLPLDEQFF.

About this clone itself: Other DNA sequences from this sample encode an identical CDR3 as well. The rearrangement uses TRBV27 and TRBJ1-1, with D maybe TRBD1 (5 bases). Trimming took 2 bases from V and 0 from J, leaving 7 bases between them. The CDR3 is 14 amino acids. Germline V gives CDR1 MNHEY, CDR2 SMNVEV (reference sequence). The chain's CDR3 is CASSLAGMNTEAFF. For the CDR3, the DNA is TGTGCCAGCAGTTTAGCAGGGATGAACACTGAAGCTTTCTTT.

Concerning this clone: This CDR3 is also generated by other DNA sequences in the sample. V and J are TRBV28 and TRBJ2-5; D uncertain. The ends were cut back, 5 bases at V and 1 base at J, with 5 bases in the middle. Germline V gene lookup returns CDR1 MDHEN and CDR2 SYDVKM. This CDR3 is 12 amino acids long. CDR3 sequence reads: CASSPLQETQYF. For the CDR3, the DNA is TGTGCCAGCAGTCCCCTCCAAGAGACCCAGTACTTC.

This chain uses TRBV11-2 with TRBJ1-2; D may be TRBD1 (6 bases). Per the germline V gene, CDR1 is SGHAT and CDR2 is FQNNGV. The CDR3 length is 16 residues. Trimming left V 1 base short and J 0 bases short, with 12 bases between. In DNA form, the CDR3 reads TGTGCCAGCAGCTTAGTTCCGGACAGCTCTAACTATGGCTACACCTTC. Translating gives CASSLVPDSSNYGYTF. The full variable domain, with the rest looked up from reference TRBV11-2 and TRBJ1-2, is EAGVAQSPRYKIIEKRQSVAFWCNPISGHATLYWYQQILGQGPKLLIQFQNNGVVDDSQLPKDRFSAERLKGVDSTLKIQPAKLEDSAVYLCASSLVPDSSNYGYTFGSGTRLTVV.

The rearrangement joins TRBV27 to TRBJ1-2; D not resolved. V shed 6 bases and J shed 5 bases, with 31 bases lying between them. The CDR3 runs to 19 residues. Per germline, CDR1 MNHEY and CDR2 SMNVEV (reference sequence). CDR3 nucleotide sequence: TGTGCCAGCAGCCCCGAAAGCCCATCATATGCCGGGGATCTTTATGGCTACACCTTC. Protein sequence: CASSPESPSYAGDLYGYTF.